The sequence of this TCR beta chain was determined in a study of OX40 agonist ivuxolimab in advanced cancers. Clones were read by immunoSEQ multiplex PCR, and TCRdb kept only the in-frame ones, dropping some. Among around 72,000 clones, roughly nine tenths were seen once, and the ten largest hold less than 2.5%. Germline V gene data show CDR1 as MNHNS and CDR2 as SASEGT. V lost 2 bases, J lost 4 bases, and 11 bases lay in between. The CDR3 has 14 residues. The input for sequencing was CD4+ or CD8+ T cells sorted from blood, taken in a trial of the OX40 agonist ivuxolimab. The source of this sequence is an adult with an advanced solid tumor such as melanoma, head and neck, liver or kidney cancer. This sequence joins TRBV6-1 and TRBJ1-1, with D unclear. CDR3 bases: TGTGCCAGCAGTGAACGTGGGGAATTCACTGAAGCTTTCTTT. This encodes CASSERGEFTEAFF.